The 3 T cell receptor beta chains reported below all come from one sample, sequenced in a study of blood T cell repertoires in COVID-19 (dated by TCRdb to the early 2020s). Libraries were built with the immunoSEQ multiplex PCR assay. TCRdb mirrors the immuneACCESS table, restricted to in-frame sequences. Some clones are absent from its copies; in checked studies, under half trace to an unresolved V gene, and the reason for the others is unknown. The sample table holds approximately 160,000 clones, of which about nine tenths were seen once. In total, the top ten clones hold about 18% of the sample. The specimen was peripheral blood. The receptors shown here come from a man aged 55 to 70 with active or convalescent COVID-19.

Here the CDR3 DNA reads TGTGCCAGCAGCTTGGCCCAGGGCTACTATGGCTACACCTTC. Translated: CASSLAQGYYGYTF. V usage is TRBV5-6 and J usage is TRBJ1-2, with D perhaps matching TRBD1 (5 bases). CDR3 length: 14 amino acids. CDR1 SGHDT and CDR2 YYEEEE come from the germline V gene. V lost 0 bases, J lost 3 bases, and 9 bases lay in between.

The V gene is TRBV14, the J gene TRBJ2-1, with 10 nucleotides matching TRBD2. Germline V gives CDR1 SGHDN, CDR2 FVKESK. J gave up 2 bases and V 4 bases, and 5 bases lay outside the gene matches. This CDR3 has 16 amino acids. The CDR3 loop reads CASSPRTSGAYNEQFF. CDR3 nucleotide sequence: TGTGCCAGCAGCCCTAGGACTAGCGGCGCCTACAATGAGCAGTTCTTC. The whole variable domain, filled in from reference TRBV14 and TRBJ2-1, reads EAGVTQFPSHSVIEKGQTVTLRCDPISGHDNLYWYRRVMGKEIKFLLHFVKESKQDESGMPNNRFLAERTGGTYSTLKVQPAELEDSGVYFCASSPRTSGAYNEQFFGPGTRLTVL.

V gene TRBV5-1 combines with J gene TRBJ1-6; possibly TRBD1 for D (5 bases). Trimming stripped 0 bases from V and 13 bases from J, with 11 bases between. Germline values: CDR1 SGHRS, CDR2 YFSETQ. The CDR3 is 13 amino acids. CDR3 nucleotides: TGCGCCAGCAGCTTGGATCAGGGTGTTCCCCTCCACTTT. Protein product: CASSLDQGVPLHF.